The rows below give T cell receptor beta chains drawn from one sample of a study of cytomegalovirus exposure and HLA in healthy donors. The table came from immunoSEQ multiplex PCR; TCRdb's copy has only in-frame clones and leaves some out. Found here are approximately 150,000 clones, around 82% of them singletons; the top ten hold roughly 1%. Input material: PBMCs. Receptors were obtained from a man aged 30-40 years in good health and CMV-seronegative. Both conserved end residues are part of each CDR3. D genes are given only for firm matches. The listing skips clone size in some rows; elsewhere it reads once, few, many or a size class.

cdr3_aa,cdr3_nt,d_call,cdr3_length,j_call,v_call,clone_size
CASRPGHLWEQYF,TGTGCCAGTAGGCCGGGACACCTTTGGGAGCAGTACTTC,.,13,TRBJ2-7,TRBV19,.
CASSLEASVLGTNEKLFF,TGTGCCAGCAGCTTAGAGGCCAGCGTTCTTGGGACTAATGAAAAACTGTTTTTT,.,18,TRBJ1-4,TRBV7-9,.
CASSIAVSGANVLTF,TGTGCCAGTAGTATAGCGGTCTCTGGGGCCAACGTCCTGACTTTC,.,15,TRBJ2-6,TRBV19,.
CASSQGLAEISTDTQYF,TGTGCCAGCAGCCAAGGACTAGCGGAAATTAGCACAGATACGCAGTATTTT,TRBD2,17,TRBJ2-3,TRBV4-2,.
CASMWRGPHTEAFF,TGTGCCAGTATGTGGCGGGGCCCGCACACTGAAGCTTTCTTT,.,14,TRBJ1-1,TRBV19,.
CASSLAPWREATDTQYF,TGTGCCAGCAGCTTAGCCCCCTGGCGGGAAGCCACAGATACGCAGTATTTT,.,17,TRBJ2-3,TRBV11-1,.
CASSELGQPSNSPLHF,TGTGCCAGCAGTGAACTAGGACAGCCTAGTAATTCACCCCTCCACTTT,.,16,TRBJ1-6,TRBV6-4,.
CASSQGLWRQNTGELFF,TGTGCCAGCAGCCAAGGACTTTGGCGGCAGAACACCGGGGAGCTGTTTTTT,.,17,TRBJ2-2,TRBV14,.
CASSLAGTSVYEQYF,TGTGCCAGCAGCTTAGCGGGGACTAGCGTATACGAGCAGTACTTC,TRBD2,15,TRBJ2-7,TRBV11-2,.
CASSRGEEVNEQFF,TGTGCCAGCAGTCGGGGGGAGGAGGTTAATGAGCAGTTCTTC,TRBD2,14,TRBJ2-1,TRBV6-5,.
CASSPGTDYSYEQYF,TGTGCCAGCAGCCCCGGGACAGATTACTCCTACGAGCAGTACTTC,TRBD1,15,TRBJ2-7,TRBV7-9,.
CAWGGSGGRTTEQYF,TGTGCCTGGGGGGGTAGCGGGGGGAGAACTACGGAGCAGTACTTC,TRBD2,15,TRBJ2-7,TRBV30,.
CASSVGGRGNNNEQFF,TGTGCCAGCAGCGTAGGTGGCAGGGGAAATAACAATGAGCAGTTCTTC,.,16,TRBJ2-1,TRBV9,.
CASRPQGWDGYTF,TGTGCCAGCAGGCCCCAGGGCTGGGATGGCTACACCTTC,.,13,TRBJ1-2,TRBV6-5,.
CASSQGGLAGPNEQFF,TGCGCCAGCAGCCAAGGGGGACTAGCGGGCCCCAATGAGCAGTTCTTC,TRBD2,16,TRBJ2-1,TRBV4-1,.
CASSQDGSSGNTIYF,TGCGCCAGCAGCCAAGATGGCAGCTCTGGAAACACCATATATTTT,.,15,TRBJ1-3,TRBV4-3,.
CASGQGNQETQYF,TGTGCCAGCGGACAGGGAAACCAAGAGACCCAGTACTTC,TRBD1,13,TRBJ2-5,TRBV7-3,.
CASSLRVGGTEAFF,TGTGCCAGCAGCCTCCGAGTAGGGGGTACTGAAGCTTTCTTT,.,14,TRBJ1-1,TRBV4-2,few